This TCR beta chain came from a study of identifying expanded T cells in peripheral blood. Study-level findings and limits: Differentially abundant clones: about 1.3 between replicates, about 15 at around 14 days, 19 at four. Variance in clone template counts between approximately 2-week samples significantly increased with total template count across all healthy donors.

Healthy donors had no documented immune events, such as infections, while sampled. This clone has just one count. The antigen is not known. The data were produced by immunoSEQ multiplex PCR, yet TCRdb's version contains in-frame clones alone and is incomplete. The sample holds 100,000 to 150,000 clones; 75% to 90% are singletons and the top ten take less than 10%. Source material: blood. This clonotype was obtained from a person aged 18 to 69 in good health.

Here the CDR3 DNA reads TGTGCCAGCAGCTTTGGGGCTAGCTCCTACAATGAGCAGTTCTTC. The encoded protein is CASSFGASSYNEQFF. The V gene is TRBV11-3, the J gene TRBJ2-1; D perhaps matches TRBD1 (5 bases). The V and J ends lost 3 bases and 0 bases respectively, with 9 bases between them. The CDR3 contains 15 residues. The germline gives CDR1 SGHNT, CDR2 YENEEA.